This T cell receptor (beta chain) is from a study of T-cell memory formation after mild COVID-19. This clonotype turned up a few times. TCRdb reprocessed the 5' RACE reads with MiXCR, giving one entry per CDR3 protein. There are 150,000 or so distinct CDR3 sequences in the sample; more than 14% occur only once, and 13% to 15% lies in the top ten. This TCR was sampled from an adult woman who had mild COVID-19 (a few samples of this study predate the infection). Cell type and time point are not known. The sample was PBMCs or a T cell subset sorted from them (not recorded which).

The CDR3 loop reads CASSETRDHNEQFF. CDR3 nucleotide sequence: TGTGCCAGCAGTGAGACGCGGGATCACAATGAGCAGTTCTTC. V is TRBV2 and J is TRBJ2-1; possible D gene TRBD2, 6 bases. Trimming pared 3 bases from V and 5 bases from J, leaving 11 bases between. This CDR3 has 14 residues. Per germline, CDR1 SNHLY and CDR2 FYNNEI.